The following is a T cell receptor beta chain sequence with its context. Its specificity is unknown. The sample is drawn from a study of OX40 agonist ivuxolimab in advanced cancers. At the level of the study: Age averaged around 54 years (range roughly 20 to 90), and 70% to 85% were male. Partial responses were observed in three patients, of whom one had hepatocellular carcinoma and two had cutaneous melanoma. Points from the study as a whole: At 0.1 to 3.0 mg/kg and by week 6, clonal expansion occurred in CD4+ and CD8+ blood T cells. Researchers report that CD8+ T cells had, on average, more expanded clones than CD4+.

Sequencing was performed with immunoSEQ multiplex PCR; in TCRdb, only in-frame clones are kept and a portion is missing. The data contain around 80,000 clones, around nine tenths of them singletons. The CDR3 has 13 amino acids. The germline V and J ends were trimmed by 6 bases and 1 base, with 9 bases remaining between them. CDR1 and CDR2 from the germline V gene are MNHEY and SVGAGI. The sequencing used CD4+ or CD8+ T cells sorted from blood, collected in a trial of the OX40 agonist ivuxolimab. This chain links TRBV6-5 with TRBJ2-5; tentative D call: TRBD1 (6 bases). The clonotype originates from an adult with an advanced solid tumor such as melanoma, head and neck, liver or kidney cancer. The CDR3 sequence is CASRPTGQETQYF. For the CDR3, the DNA is TGTGCCAGCAGACCGACAGGCCAAGAGACCCAGTACTTC.